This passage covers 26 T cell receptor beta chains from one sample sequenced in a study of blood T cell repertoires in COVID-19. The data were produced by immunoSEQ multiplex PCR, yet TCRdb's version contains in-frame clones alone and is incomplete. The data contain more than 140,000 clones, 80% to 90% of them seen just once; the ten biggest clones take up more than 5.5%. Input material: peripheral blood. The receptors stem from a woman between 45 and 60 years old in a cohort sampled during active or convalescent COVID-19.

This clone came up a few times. DNA for the CDR3: TGTGCCACCAGTGGGCCGCAGGGGAATGAGCAGTTCTTC. As protein: CATSGPQGNEQFF. The chain combines TRBV24-1 with TRBJ2-1; tentatively, D is TRBD1 (6 bases). CDR3 length: 13 residues. The V end lost 5 bases, the J end lost 7 bases, and 11 bases lay between the germline ends. In germline, CDR1 is KGHDR, CDR2 SFDVKD.

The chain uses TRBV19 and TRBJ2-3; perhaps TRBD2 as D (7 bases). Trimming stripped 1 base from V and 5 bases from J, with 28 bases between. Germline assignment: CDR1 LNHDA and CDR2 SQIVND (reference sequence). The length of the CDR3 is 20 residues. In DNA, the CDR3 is TGTGCCAGTAGTATAGGGCTAGCGAGGGGGGGTAGGCTGTTTTTAGATACGCAGTATTTT. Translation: CASSIGLARGGRLFLDTQYF.

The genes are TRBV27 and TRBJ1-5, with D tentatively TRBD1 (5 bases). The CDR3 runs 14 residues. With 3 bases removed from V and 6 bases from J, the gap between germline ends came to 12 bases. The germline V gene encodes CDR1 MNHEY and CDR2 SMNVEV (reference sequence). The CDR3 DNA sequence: TGTGCCAGCAGTTTTAATGCGGGGGGTCAGCCCCAGCATTTT. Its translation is CASSFNAGGQPQHF.

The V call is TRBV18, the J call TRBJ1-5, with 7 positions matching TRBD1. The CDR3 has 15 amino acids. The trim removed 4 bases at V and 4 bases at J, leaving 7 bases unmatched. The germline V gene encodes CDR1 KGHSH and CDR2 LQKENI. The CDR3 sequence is CASSLGTELNQPQHF. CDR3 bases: TGTGCCAGCTCACTTGGGACAGAACTAAATCAGCCCCAGCATTTT.

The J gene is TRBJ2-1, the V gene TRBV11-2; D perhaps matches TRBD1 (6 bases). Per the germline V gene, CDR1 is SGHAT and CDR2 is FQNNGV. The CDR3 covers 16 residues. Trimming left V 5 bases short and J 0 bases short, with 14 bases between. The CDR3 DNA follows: TGTGCCAGCAGCCAAACGGACAGCTCCTCCTACAATGAGCAGTTCTTC. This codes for CASSQTDSSSYNEQFF.

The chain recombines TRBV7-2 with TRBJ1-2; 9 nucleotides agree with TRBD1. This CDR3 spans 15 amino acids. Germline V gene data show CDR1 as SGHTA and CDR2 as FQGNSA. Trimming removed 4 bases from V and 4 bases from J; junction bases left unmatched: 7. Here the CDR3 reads CASSSAGTGLYGYTF. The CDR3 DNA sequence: TGTGCCAGCAGCTCCGCCGGGACAGGGCTCTATGGCTACACCTTC.

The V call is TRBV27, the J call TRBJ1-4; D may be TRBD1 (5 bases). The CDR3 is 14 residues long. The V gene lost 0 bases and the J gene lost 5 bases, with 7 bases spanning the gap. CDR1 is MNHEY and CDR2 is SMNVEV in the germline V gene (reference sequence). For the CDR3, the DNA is TGTGCCAGCAGTTTATCGTGGGGCAATGAAAAACTGTTTTTT. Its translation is CASSLSWGNEKLFF. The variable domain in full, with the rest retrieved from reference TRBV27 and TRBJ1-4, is EAQVTQNPRYLITVTGKKLTVTCSQNMNHEYMSWYRQDPGLGLRQIYYSMNVEVTDKGDVPEGYKVSRKEKRNFPLILESPSPNQTSLYFCASSLSWGNEKLFFGSGTQLSVL.

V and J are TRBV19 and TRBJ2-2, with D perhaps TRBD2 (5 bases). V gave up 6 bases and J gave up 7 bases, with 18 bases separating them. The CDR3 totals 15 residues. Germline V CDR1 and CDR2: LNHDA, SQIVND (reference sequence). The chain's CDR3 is CASSRHPRVVGELFF. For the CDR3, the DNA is TGTGCCAGTAGCCGCCACCCGAGGGTCGTCGGGGAGCTGTTTTTT.

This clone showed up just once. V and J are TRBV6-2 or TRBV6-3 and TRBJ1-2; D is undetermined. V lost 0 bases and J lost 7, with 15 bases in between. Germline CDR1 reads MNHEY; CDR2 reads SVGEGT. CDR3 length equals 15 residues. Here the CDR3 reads CASSYSGSAGPGYTF. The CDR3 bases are TGTGCCAGCAGTTACTCTGGCTCGGCAGGCCCTGGCTACACCTTC.

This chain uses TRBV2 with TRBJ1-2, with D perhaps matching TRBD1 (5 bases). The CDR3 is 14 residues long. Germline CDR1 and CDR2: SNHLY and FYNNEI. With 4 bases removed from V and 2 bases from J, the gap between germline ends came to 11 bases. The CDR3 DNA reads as TGTGCCAGCAGTGGTCAGGGTGGGAACTATGGCTACACCTTC. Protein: CASSGQGGNYGYTF.

CDR3 sequence: CASMGEQGRNQPQHF. In DNA, the CDR3 is TGTGCCAGCATGGGGGAACAGGGACGCAATCAGCCCCAGCATTTT. V gene TRBV2 combines with J gene TRBJ1-5, with D perhaps TRBD1 (6 bases). The CDR3 extends over 15 amino acids. Trimming took off 7 bases at V and 2 bases at J, with 15 bases between the two ends. The germline CDR1 and CDR2 sequences are SNHLY and FYNNEI. Full variable domain (missing parts from reference TRBV2 and TRBJ1-5): EPEVTQTPSHQVTQMGQEVILRCVPISNHLYFYWYRQILGQKVEFLVSFYNNEISEKSEIFDDQFSVERPDGSNFTLKIRSTKLEDSAMYFCASMGEQGRNQPQHFGDGTRLSIL.

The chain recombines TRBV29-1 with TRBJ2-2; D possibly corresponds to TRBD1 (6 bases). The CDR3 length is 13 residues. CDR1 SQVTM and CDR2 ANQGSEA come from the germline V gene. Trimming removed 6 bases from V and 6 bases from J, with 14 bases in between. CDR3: CSVARDTSGELFF. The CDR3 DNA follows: TGCAGCGTAGCTAGGGACACTTCCGGGGAGCTGTTTTTT.

CDR3 loop: CASSLEQANTEAFF. The CDR3 nucleotides read TGCGCCAGCAGCTTGGAGCAGGCGAACACTGAAGCTTTCTTT. V is TRBV5-1 and J is TRBJ1-1; D unclear. The length of the CDR3 is 14 residues. V lost 0 bases to trimming and J lost 1 base, with 7 bases between them. Per the germline V gene, CDR1 is SGHRS and CDR2 is YFSETQ.

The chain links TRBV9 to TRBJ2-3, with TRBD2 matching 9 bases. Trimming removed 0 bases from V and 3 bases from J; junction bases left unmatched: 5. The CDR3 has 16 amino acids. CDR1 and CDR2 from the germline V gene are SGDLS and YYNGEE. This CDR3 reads CASSVAGGGATDTQYF. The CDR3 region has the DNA TGTGCCAGCAGCGTAGCGGGCGGGGGGGCTACAGATACGCAGTATTTT.

The CDR3 DNA is TGTGCCAGCAGCTTGGACGGTTACGAAAAGGGCTACACCTTC. It translates to CASSLDGYEKGYTF. This chain links TRBV5-4 with TRBJ1-2; D gene ambiguous. CDR1 and CDR2 from the germline V gene are SGHNT and YYREEE (reference sequence). V was trimmed by 0 bases and J by 8 bases, leaving 14 bases between them. This CDR3 comprises 14 residues.

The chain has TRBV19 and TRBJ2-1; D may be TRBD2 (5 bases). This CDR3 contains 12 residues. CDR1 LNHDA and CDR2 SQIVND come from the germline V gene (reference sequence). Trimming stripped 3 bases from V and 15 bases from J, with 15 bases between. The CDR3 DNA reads TGTGCCAGTAGTATTTCCAGTGGGAGTCGGTTCTTC. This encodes CASSISSGSRFF. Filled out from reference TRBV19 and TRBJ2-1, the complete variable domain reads DGGITQSPKYLFRKEGQNVTLSCEQNLNHDAMYWYRQDPGQGLRLIYYSQIVNDFQKGDIAEGYSVSREKKESFPLTVTSAQKNPTAFYLCASSISSGSRFFGPGTRLTVL.

The CDR3 loop is CASSRGGGARRTNEQFF. As DNA, the CDR3 is TGTGCCAGCAGCCGAGGCGGCGGAGCTCGACGAACCAATGAGCAGTTCTTC. The chain combines TRBV6-6 with TRBJ2-1; D unclear. Trimming removed 6 bases from V and 6 bases from J, with 24 bases in between. The CDR3 loop spans 17 amino acids. Per the germline V gene, CDR1 is MNHNY and CDR2 is SVGAGI (reference sequence).

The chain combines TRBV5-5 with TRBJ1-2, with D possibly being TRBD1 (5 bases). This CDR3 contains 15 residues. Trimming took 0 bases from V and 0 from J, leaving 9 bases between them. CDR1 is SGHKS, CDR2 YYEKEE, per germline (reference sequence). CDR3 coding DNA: TGTGCCAGCAGCTTGGAAAGGGGAACTAACTATGGCTACACCTTC. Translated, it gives CASSLERGTNYGYTF.

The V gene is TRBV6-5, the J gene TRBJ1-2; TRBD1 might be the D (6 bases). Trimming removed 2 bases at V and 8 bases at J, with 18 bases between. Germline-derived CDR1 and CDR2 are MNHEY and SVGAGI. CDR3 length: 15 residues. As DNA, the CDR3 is TGTGCCAGCAGTTACGTGAAAGGGGGTTGGTGGGGCTACACCTTC. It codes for CASSYVKGGWWGYTF.

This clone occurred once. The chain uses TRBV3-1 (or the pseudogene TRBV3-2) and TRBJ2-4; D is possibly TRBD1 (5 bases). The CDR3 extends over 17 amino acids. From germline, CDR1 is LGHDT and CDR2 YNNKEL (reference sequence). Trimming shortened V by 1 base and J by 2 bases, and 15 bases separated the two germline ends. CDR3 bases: TGTGCCAGCAGCCAAGTCGTAGGGCAGGGCTCCAAAAACATTCAGTACTTC. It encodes CASSQVVGQGSKNIQYF.

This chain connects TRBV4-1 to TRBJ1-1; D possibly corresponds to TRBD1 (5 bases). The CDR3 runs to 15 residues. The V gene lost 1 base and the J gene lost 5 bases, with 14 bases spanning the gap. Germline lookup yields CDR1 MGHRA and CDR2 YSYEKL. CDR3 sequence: CASSQGYGAGTEAFF. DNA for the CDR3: TGCGCCAGCAGCCAAGGGTATGGGGCAGGGACTGAAGCTTTCTTT.

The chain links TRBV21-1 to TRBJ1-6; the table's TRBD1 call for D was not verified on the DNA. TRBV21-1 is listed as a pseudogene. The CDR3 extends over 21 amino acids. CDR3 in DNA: TGTGCCAGCAGCAAATTTTTCGCATGGACAGGGGACGGCTCCTATAATTCACCCCTCCACTTT. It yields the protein CASSKFFAWTGDGSYNSPLHF.

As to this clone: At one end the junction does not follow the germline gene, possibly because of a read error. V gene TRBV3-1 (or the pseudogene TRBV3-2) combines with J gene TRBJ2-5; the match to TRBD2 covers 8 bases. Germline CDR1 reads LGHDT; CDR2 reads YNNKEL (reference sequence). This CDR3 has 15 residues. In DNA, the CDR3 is TGTGCCAGCAGCAAAGACACTAGCGGATCGAAGACCCAGTACTTC. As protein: CASSKDTSGSKTQYF.

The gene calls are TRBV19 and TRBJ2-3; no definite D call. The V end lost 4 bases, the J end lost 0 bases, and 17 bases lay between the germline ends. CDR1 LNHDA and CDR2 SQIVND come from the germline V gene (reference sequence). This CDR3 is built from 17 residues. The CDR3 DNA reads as TGTGCCAGTAGTAGCAGGCCTATATCTACTAGCACAGATACGCAGTATTTT. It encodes CASSSRPISTSTDTQYF.

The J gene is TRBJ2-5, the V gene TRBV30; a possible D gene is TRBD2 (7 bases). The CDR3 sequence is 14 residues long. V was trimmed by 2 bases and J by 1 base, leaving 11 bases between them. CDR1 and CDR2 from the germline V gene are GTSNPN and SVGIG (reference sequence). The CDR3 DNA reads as TGTGCCTGGAGTCCTGCGGGGGCCCAAGAGACCCAGTACTTC. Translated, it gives CAWSPAGAQETQYF.

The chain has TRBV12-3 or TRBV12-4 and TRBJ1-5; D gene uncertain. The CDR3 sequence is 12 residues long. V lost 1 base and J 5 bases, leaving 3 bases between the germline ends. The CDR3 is CASSLVDQPQHF. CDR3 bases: TGTGCCAGCAGTTTAGTAGATCAGCCCCAGCATTTT.